Following are 12 T cell receptor beta chains from one sample sequenced in a study of T-cell reconstitution after alpha-beta-depleted transplantation in children. For TCRbeta, the library was prepared with unique molecular identifiers. TCRdb fed the PCR reads into MiXCR, producing one record per CDR3 protein. Of fewer than 550,000 distinct CDR3 sequences in the sample, about an eighth were seen once. Sequences were derived from PBMCs, mostly from graft donor cells, sampled 180 days after TCRalphabeta/CD19-depleted stem cell transplant. These receptors originate from a female patient aged 2 to 10 who had a stem cell transplant for aplastic anemia, so the T cells may come from the graft donor.

A few counts support this clonotype. The chain uses TRBV7-2 and TRBJ1-5; TRBD1 might be the D (5 bases). Germline values: CDR1 SGHTA, CDR2 FQGNSA. Trimming took 1 base from V and 0 from J, leaving 10 bases between them. This CDR3 contains 16 residues. This CDR3 reads CASSLVRDYSNQPQHF. The CDR3 DNA reads TGTGCCAGCAGCTTAGTCAGGGATTATAGCAATCAGCCCCAGCATTTT. The full variable domain, with the rest looked up from reference TRBV7-2 and TRBJ1-5, is GAGVSQSPSNKVTEKGKDVELRCDPISGHTALYWYRQSLGQGLEFLIYFQGNSAPDKSGLPSDRFSAERTGGSVSTLTIQRTQQEDSAVYLCASSLVRDYSNQPQHFGDGTRLSIL.

V usage is TRBV29-1 and J usage is TRBJ2-1; TRBD2 aligns across 7 bases. This CDR3 is built from 13 residues. Germline V lookup: CDR1 SQVTM, CDR2 ANQGSEA. Trimming took 7 bases from V and 3 from J; bases not matched to a gene: 6. The CDR3 DNA follows: TGCAGCGACAGTGGGACTAACTACAATGAGCAGTTCTTC. It specifies CSDSGTNYNEQFF.

The chain joins TRBV30 to TRBJ1-5; D is ambiguous. The CDR3 totals 13 residues. Germline values: CDR1 GTSNPN, CDR2 SVGIG (reference sequence). Trimming took 1 base from V and 0 from J, leaving 4 bases between them. CDR3: CAWSDNSNQPQHF. The CDR3 DNA reads TGTGCCTGGAGTGACAATAGCAATCAGCCCCAGCATTTT.

This clonotype appeared a few times. V is TRBV19 and J is TRBJ2-1, with TRBD2 matching over 10 bases. Germline values: CDR1 LNHDA, CDR2 SQIVND (reference sequence). This CDR3 spans 16 amino acids. CDR3 in amino acids: CVTTSGAGGRVNEQFF. The CDR3, as DNA: TGTGTGACCACATCAGGAGCGGGAGGGCGTGTCAATGAGCAGTTCTTC.

The rearrangement joins TRBV20-1 to TRBJ2-1; no definite D call. CDR1 is DFQATT and CDR2 is SNEGSKA in the germline V gene (reference sequence). V gave up 1 base and J gave up 0 bases, with 13 bases separating them. The CDR3 is 16 residues long. Here the CDR3 reads CSARARVPVSYNEQFF. The CDR3 DNA sequence: TGCAGTGCTAGAGCAAGGGTCCCGGTCTCCTACAATGAGCAGTTCTTC.

This chain connects TRBV12-3 or TRBV12-4 to TRBJ2-1; D is perhaps TRBD2 (6 bases). The CDR3 loop spans 15 amino acids. With 4 bases removed from V and 5 bases from J, the gap between germline ends came to 15 bases. CDR3 sequence: CASSYPQRADNEQFF. For the CDR3, the DNA is TGTGCCAGCAGTTATCCACAGCGGGCGGACAATGAGCAGTTCTTC.

This clonotype was picked up a small number of times. The rearrangement joins TRBV9 to TRBJ2-1; TRBD1 agrees at 7 bases. The V and J ends lost 0 bases and 8 bases, in that order; junction bases with no gene match: 11. The length of the CDR3 is 16 residues. The germline gives CDR1 SGDLS, CDR2 YYNGEE. CDR3 nucleotide sequence: TGTGCCAGCAGCGTAGCTCGAGGACAGGCAACAGATGAGCAGTTCTTC. This translates into CASSVARGQATDEQFF.

This chain connects TRBV3-1 to TRBJ1-2; a weak D match, TRBD1 (5 bases). The CDR3 is 14 residues long. Trimming took 4 bases from V and 6 from J, leaving 15 bases between them. Germline V gene lookup returns CDR1 LGHDT and CDR2 YNNKEL (reference sequence). The CDR3 bases are TGTGCCAGCAGCCGTCCTGGGGGGGGTGATGGCTACACCTTC. The encoded protein is CASSRPGGGDGYTF. The variable domain in full, with the rest retrieved from reference TRBV3-1 and TRBJ1-2, is DTAVSQTPKYLVTQMGNDKSIKCEQNLGHDTMYWYKQDSKKFLKIMFSYNNKELIINETVPNRFSPKSPDKAHLNLHINSLELGDSAVYFCASSRPGGGDGYTFGSGTRLTVV.

The genes are TRBV2 and TRBJ2-2; 14 nucleotides agree with TRBD2. The CDR3 runs 16 residues. Germline V gene sequence: CDR1 SNHLY, CDR2 FYNNEI. The V and J ends lost 6 bases and 3 bases, in that order; junction bases with no gene match: 3. The CDR3 DNA is TGTGCCAGCAGGAGACTAGCGGGAGGGCACACCGGGGAGCTGTTTTTT. Its protein is CASRRLAGGHTGELFF. Supplemented by reference TRBV2 and TRBJ2-2, the full variable domain reads EPEVTQTPSHQVTQMGQEVILRCVPISNHLYFYWYRQILGQKVEFLVSFYNNEISEKSEIFDDQFSVERPDGSNFTLKIRSTKLEDSAMYFCASRRLAGGHTGELFFGEGSRLTVL.

In its sample, this clonotype was seen once. This chain uses TRBV6-2 or TRBV6-3 with TRBJ2-7; TRBD1 is a possible D gene (6 bases). Germline CDR1 reads MNHEY; CDR2 reads SVGEGT. V was cut by 5 bases and J by 1 base, with 15 bases left in between. The CDR3 length is 15 residues. The CDR3 coding sequence is TGTGCCAGCAGTCCGATAGGACAGCCTTCCTACGAGCAGTACGTC. Its protein is CASSPIGQPSYEQYV.

Ten or more counts support this clonotype. This chain connects TRBV28 to TRBJ1-5; D possibly corresponds to TRBD1 (6 bases). CDR3 size: 17 residues. Deletions cut 2 bases from V and 0 bases from J, with 14 bases between. Germline assignment: CDR1 MDHEN and CDR2 SYDVKM. In DNA form, the CDR3 reads TGTGCCAGCAGTTTACGGACAGACTTTTATAGCAATCAGCCCCAGCATTTT. Translation gives CASSLRTDFYSNQPQHF.

This clonotype was observed a handful of times. The genes are TRBV18 and TRBJ2-1; D is uncertain. V dropped 2 bases and J dropped 0 bases, with 14 bases sitting between them. Germline CDR1 reads KGHSH; CDR2 reads LQKENI. This CDR3 is built from 17 residues. The CDR3 here is CASSPSRAASSYNEQFF. The CDR3 DNA follows: TGTGCCAGCTCACCAAGTAGGGCCGCGAGCTCCTACAATGAGCAGTTCTTC.